This is a list of T cell receptor beta chains from one sample in a study of regulatory T cells in long-lasting Graves disease. TCRdb analysed the multiplex PCR reads with MiXCR anew, one entry per CDR3 protein. This sample has 440,000 or so distinct CDR3 sequences, with about 16% found just once. This sample was shared with a second study, whose subject was T cells in Graves' hyperthyroidism and ophthalmopathy.

Sequencing used peripheral blood mononuclear cells (PBMCs), obtained at new diagnosis, from a patient treated with antithyroid drugs. Receptors were obtained from a woman aged 25-40 years with Graves disease. Each CDR3 is given without its conserved first and last residue. The listing skips clone size in some rows; elsewhere it reads once, few, many or a size class.

>few|TRBJ1-5|TRBV28
ASSSRTGGDNQPQH
>many|TRBJ2-7|TRBV28
ASRGTGIYEQY
>many|TRBJ2-5|TRBV11-3
ASSALRVAGPQETQY
>many|TRBJ2-7|TRBV12-3/TRBV12-4
ASSLDHEQY
>many|TRBJ2-6|TRBV11-2
ASSLTSSGANVLT
>many|TRBJ2-2|TRBV2
ASSDRATGELF
>-|TRBJ1-4|TRBV27
ASSLYARGEKLF
>-|TRBJ2-3|TRBV5-4
ASSVGSGRGTDTQY
>few|TRBJ1-2|TRBV27
ASRPQGWGDHYGYT
>many|TRBJ2-3|TRBV7-3
ASRASEVGSTDTQY
>many|TRBJ2-7|TRBV29-1
SVVPGAGTSYEQY
>-|TRBJ2-7|TRBV9
ASSVDGGGPYEQY
>many|TRBJ1-1|TRBV6-1
ASDKDGRAEAF
>few|TRBJ2-5|TRBV7-7
ASSPNIAGEGETQY
>many|TRBJ1-6|TRBV7-3
ASSLGQGGSPLH
>many|TRBJ1-5|TRBV12-3/TRBV12-4
ASSLPGGGNQPQH
>many|TRBJ1-5|TRBV5-6
ASSLGDRASNQPQH
>many|TRBJ2-1|TRBV27
ASQTSGNEQF
>few|TRBJ1-5|TRBV19
ASSHDRDQPQH
>many|TRBJ2-5|TRBV30
AWSQGQGRETQY
>-|TRBJ2-1|TRBV19
ASSLSASGRSNGQF
>few|TRBJ2-7|TRBV9
ASSEEVTSYEQY
>few|TRBJ2-5|TRBV13
ASSLAGGQQETQY
>many|TRBJ2-3|TRBV11-3
ASSFPYLDTQY
>many|TRBJ2-3|TRBV20-1
SAREPLAGVGGTDTQY
>many|TRBJ2-5|TRBV12-3/TRBV12-4
ASSLRTTGETQY
>many|TRBJ2-7|TRBV6-1
ASREGTSGRYEQY
>many|TRBJ2-1|TRBV2
ASFWKGKDEQF
>few|TRBJ2-4|TRBV19
ASRGGGTKNIQY
>few|TRBJ2-3|TRBV7-9
ASSSRDRVTDTQY
>many|TRBJ2-5|TRBV11-2
ASSYSETQY